What follows describes a single T cell receptor beta chain. Its antigen is currently unknown. The source of the sample is a study of T cell repertoires in cytomegalovirus infection. At the level of the study: CMV infection and matching HLA type were both indicated by public TCR beta signatures. Notes on the study in general: Across the ex vivo response, the dominant clonotypes were HLA-C-restricted CMV-specific TCR beta clonotypes.

TCRdb redid the calling of the reads with MiXCR, one entry per CDR3 protein. The sample contains around 530,000 distinct CDR3 sequences, 26% of which appear only once. The ends were cut back, 7 bases at V and 0 bases at J, with 12 bases in the middle. Germline V gene data show CDR1 as MNHEY and CDR2 as SMNVEV (reference sequence). This CDR3 has 14 residues. The material sequenced was PBMCs. The receptor was derived from a human donor in good health (CMV status not recorded). Some clones in this sample may be carry-over from other donors' samples. The chain combines TRBV27 with TRBJ1-2, with no clear D. The CDR3 DNA is TGTGCCAGCAAAGGTGGCAGCACTAACTATGGCTACACCTTC. This sequence encodes CASKGGSTNYGYTF.